This T cell receptor (beta chain) is drawn from a study of T cell responses to AZD1222 COVID-19 vaccine. Per the germline V gene, CDR1 is MNHEY and CDR2 is SMNVEV (reference sequence). The CDR3 has 15 residues. Trimming removed 6 bases from V and 7 bases from J; junction bases left unmatched: 10. Assay: immunoSEQ multiplex PCR; the TCRdb copy retains only in-frame clones and omits some. The repertoire holds about 74,000 clones, with 85% to 95% as singletons. Study results and limitations: CD4 TCRs linked to vaccination spanned spike, dominating at 160-218 and 743-854. Only a handful of people who got AZD1222 tested seropositive at baseline. Donors skewed white British and female; clonal diversity was possibly underestimated.

About this clone itself: No antigen is known for it.

The V call is TRBV27, the J call TRBJ1-5; TRBD1 aligns across 9 bases. The specimen was peripheral blood, collected 28 days after the second AZD1222 dose. This sequence was found in an adult who received the AZD1222 COVID-19 vaccine. CDR3 loop: CASSPNLGQGQPQHF. CDR3 DNA sequence: TGTGCCAGCAGCCCCAACTTAGGACAGGGGCAGCCCCAGCATTTT.